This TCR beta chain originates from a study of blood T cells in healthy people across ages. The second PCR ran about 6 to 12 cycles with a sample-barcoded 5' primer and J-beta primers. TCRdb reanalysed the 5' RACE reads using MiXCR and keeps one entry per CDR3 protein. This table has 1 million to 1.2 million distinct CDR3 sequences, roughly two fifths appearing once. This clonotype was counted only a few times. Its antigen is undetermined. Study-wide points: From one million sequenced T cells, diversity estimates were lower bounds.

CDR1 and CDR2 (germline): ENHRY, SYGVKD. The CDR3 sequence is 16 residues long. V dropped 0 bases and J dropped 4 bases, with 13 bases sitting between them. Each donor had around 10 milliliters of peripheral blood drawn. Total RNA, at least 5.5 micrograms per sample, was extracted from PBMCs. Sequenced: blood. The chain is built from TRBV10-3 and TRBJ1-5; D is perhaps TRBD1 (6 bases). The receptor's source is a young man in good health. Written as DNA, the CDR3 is TGTGCCATCAGTGAGTCACGGGTAGGGGGGAATCAGCCCCAGCATTTT. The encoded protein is CAISESRVGGNQPQHF.